This T cell receptor (beta chain) emerged from a study of T cell changes during pregnancy in multiple sclerosis. This table comes from immunoSEQ multiplex PCR, and its TCRdb copy is limited to in-frame clones, with some not included. In the table there are tens of thousands of clones, around 92% of which are singletons. The CDR3 is 15 residues long. Germline CDR1 is MNHNS and CDR2 is SASEGT. Unmatched junction bases numbered 8, after V lost 7 bases and J lost 3 bases. This sequence originates from a female donor in good health, enrolled as a control in a pregnancy study. The chain employs TRBV6-1 and TRBJ2-3, with 9 bases matching TRBD1. This specimen was CD4+ T cells from peripheral blood mononuclear cells, taken in the second trimester of pregnancy. The CDR3 is CASTPGQGMTDTQYF. For the CDR3, the DNA is TGTGCCAGCACCCCGGGACAGGGTATGACAGATACGCAGTATTTT.